One sample yielded the 13 T cell receptor beta chains listed below, sequenced in a study of response to subunit inactivated influenza vaccine. Via MiXCR, TCRdb re-called the RT-PCR reads, giving one row per CDR3 protein. The sample has a few hundred thousand distinct CDR3 sequences, 21% seen once. This specimen consisted of PBMCs from blood, obtained around 22 months after vaccination. The receptors derive from a man between 50 and 69 years old who received an inactivated influenza vaccine.

The rearrangement joins TRBV9 to TRBJ1-1; no firm D call. Germline V CDR1 and CDR2: SGDLS, YYNGEE. The CDR3 runs to 15 residues. Trimming cost V 0 bases and J 7 bases, with 16 bases left between them. CDR3 DNA: TGTGCCAGCAGCGTAGAACTGGCAGCAGAACGTGAAGCTTTCTTT. Translating gives CASSVELAAEREAFF.

This chain connects TRBV5-1 to TRBJ1-2; 7 nucleotides match TRBD1. Germline V lookup: CDR1 SGHRS, CDR2 YFSETQ. The CDR3 length is 15 residues. Trimming took 0 bases from V and 4 from J; bases not matched to a gene: 6. CDR3 bases: TGCGCCAGCAGCTTGGCCTCGACAGGGACCTATGGCTACACCTTC. This codes for CASSLASTGTYGYTF.

This clonotype was counted only a few times. The rearrangement joins TRBV11-2 to TRBJ1-3, with D uncertain. In germline, CDR1 is SGHAT, CDR2 FQNNGV. V lost 1 base and J 0 bases, leaving 4 bases between the germline ends. This CDR3 has 14 amino acids. The CDR3 DNA reads as TGTGCCAGCAGCTTAGGGGCCTCTGGAAACACCATATATTTT. Protein product: CASSLGASGNTIYF.

This clonotype appeared once. CDR3 DNA: TGCAGTGCTAGAGATAACCCAGATACGCAGTATTTT. It is translated as CSARDNPDTQYF. The rearrangement links TRBV20-1 to TRBJ2-3; D is unclear. CDR3 length: 12 residues. V was cut by 0 bases and J by 4 bases, with 5 bases left in between. Germline CDR1 is DFQATT and CDR2 is SNEGSKA (reference sequence).

CDR3 residues: CASSLSQAEGRGAFF. The CDR3 DNA reads as TGTGCCAGCAGCCTCAGTCAGGCAGAGGGAAGGGGAGCTTTCTTT. The rearrangement joins TRBV7-8 to TRBJ1-1, with D possibly being TRBD1 (5 bases). Between the trimmed V and J ends, which lost 5 bases and 10 bases, there was a span of 23 bases. Germline-derived CDR1 and CDR2 are SGHVS and FQNEAQ. The CDR3 consists of 15 residues.

This clonotype was picked up a small number of times. V usage is TRBV9 and J usage is TRBJ2-1; the match to TRBD2 covers 11 bases. This CDR3 contains 16 residues. Losses at the gene ends were 3 bases for V and 5 bases for J; bases not matched to a gene: 7. Germline lookup yields CDR1 SGDLS and CDR2 YYNGEE. For the CDR3, the DNA is TGTGCCAGCAGCGCCCACGGGACTAGCGGCCACAATGAGCAGTTCTTC. Amino acids: CASSAHGTSGHNEQFF.

This clonotype was detected a few times. V is TRBV6-1 and J is TRBJ1-2, with D possibly being TRBD1 (6 bases). Trimming stripped 5 bases from V and 6 bases from J, with 25 bases between. CDR3 length equals 17 residues. The germline gives CDR1 MNHNS, CDR2 SASEGT. The CDR3 region has the DNA TGTGCCAGCAGTCTCAACAGAGGAACCAGGGGTTTACATGGCTACACCTTC. Protein: CASSLNRGTRGLHGYTF.

This clonotype was seen only a few times. The chain joins TRBV4-1 to TRBJ2-3, with D possibly TRBD1 on 5 matching bases. Germline CDR1 is MGHRA and CDR2 is YSYEKL. The CDR3 totals 15 residues. With 4 bases removed from V and 0 bases from J, the gap between germline ends came to 11 bases. In DNA, the CDR3 is TGCGCCAGCAGCCTCGTCGACAGAAGCACAGATACGCAGTATTTT. Protein product: CASSLVDRSTDTQYF.

Notes on this clonotype: Just one base apart from a much larger clone, this may be a read error. This chain uses TRBV10-3 with TRBJ1-5, with 7 positions matching TRBD1. Looked up from germline, CDR1 is ENHRY and CDR2 is SYGVKD. The CDR3 has 13 residues. The CDR3, as DNA: TGTGACATCAGTGAGACAGGGAGACAGCCCCAGCATTTT. Translation gives CDISETGRQPQHF.

Only a few counts were recorded for this clonotype. This chain uses TRBV20-1 with TRBJ2-7, with 8 bases that match TRBD1. The V gene's germline CDR1 is DFQATT and CDR2 SNEGSKA (reference sequence). V trimming: 5 bases; J trimming: 3 bases; junction bases outside the gene matches: 6. CDR3 length: 13 amino acids. The CDR3 reads CSAPDRDGYEQYF. As DNA, the CDR3 is TGCAGTGCTCCGGACAGGGACGGCTACGAGCAGTACTTC.

The gene calls are TRBV29-1 and TRBJ2-1; 10 nucleotides align to TRBD2. The CDR3 is 13 residues long. From germline, CDR1 is SQVTM and CDR2 ANQGSEA. CDR3 loop: CTVAGGIYNEQFF. Here the CDR3 DNA reads TGCACCGTAGCGGGGGGAATTTACAATGAGCAGTTCTTC.

This clonotype was seen many times. The chain uses TRBV20-1 and TRBJ1-2; D remains ambiguous. Germline V gene data show CDR1 as DFQATT and CDR2 as SNEGSKA (reference sequence). The V end was cut by 4 bases, the J end by 8 bases, with 11 bases between. The CDR3 is 11 residues long. CDR3 sequence reads: CSAKDVRGYTF. In DNA form, the CDR3 reads TGCAGTGCTAAGGACGTTCGCGGCTACACCTTC.

The rearrangement joins TRBV29-1 to TRBJ1-1; D remains ambiguous. Looked up from germline, CDR1 is SQVTM and CDR2 is ANQGSEA. The CDR3 length is 13 residues. With 4 bases removed from V and 0 bases from J, the gap between germline ends came to 9 bases. The chain's CDR3 is CSVAKGLNTEAFF. DNA of the CDR3: TGCAGCGTTGCCAAAGGGTTGAACACTGAAGCTTTCTTT.